This T cell receptor beta chain was found in a study of cytomegalovirus exposure and HLA in healthy donors. Note on this clone: Its antigen is unidentified.

Findings and limits, study-wide: Sequences of the TCR beta chain were said to predict the HLA-A and HLA-B alleles of most subjects accurately.

This CDR3 has 15 residues. V lost 4 bases and J lost 5; bases outside the gene matches: 9. The germline V gene encodes CDR1 SGHRS and CDR2 YFSETQ. In the PCR, 60 Vbeta and 13 Jbeta primers were used. The assay was immunoSEQ multiplex PCR, and TCRdb's table has in-frame clones only and misses some. The top ten clones hold almost 4% of a sample with 250,000 to 350,000 clones, approximately 90% of them seen once. The source is a man aged 40-50 years in good health and CMV-seropositive. Sequences were obtained from PBMCs. This chain links TRBV5-1 with TRBJ2-1, with TRBD1 identical over 7 bases. As DNA, the CDR3 is TGCGCCAGCAGCCTGGGGACAGTTCCAAACAATGAGCAGTTCTTC. Protein: CASSLGTVPNNEQFF.